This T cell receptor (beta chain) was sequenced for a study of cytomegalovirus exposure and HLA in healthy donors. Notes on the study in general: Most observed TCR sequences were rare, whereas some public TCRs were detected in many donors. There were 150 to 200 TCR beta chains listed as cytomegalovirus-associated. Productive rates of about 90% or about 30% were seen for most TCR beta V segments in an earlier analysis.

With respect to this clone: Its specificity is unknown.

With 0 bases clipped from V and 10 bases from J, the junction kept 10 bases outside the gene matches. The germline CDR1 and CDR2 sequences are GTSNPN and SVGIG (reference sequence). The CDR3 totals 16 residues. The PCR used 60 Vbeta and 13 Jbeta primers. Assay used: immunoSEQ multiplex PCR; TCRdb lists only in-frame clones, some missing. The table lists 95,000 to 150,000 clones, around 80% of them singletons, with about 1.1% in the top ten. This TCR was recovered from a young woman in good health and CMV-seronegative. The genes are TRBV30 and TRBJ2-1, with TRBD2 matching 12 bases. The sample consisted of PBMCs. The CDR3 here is CAWSVRSSGRAGEQFF. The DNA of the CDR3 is TGTGCCTGGAGTGTGAGGTCTAGCGGGAGGGCGGGAGAGCAGTTCTTC.